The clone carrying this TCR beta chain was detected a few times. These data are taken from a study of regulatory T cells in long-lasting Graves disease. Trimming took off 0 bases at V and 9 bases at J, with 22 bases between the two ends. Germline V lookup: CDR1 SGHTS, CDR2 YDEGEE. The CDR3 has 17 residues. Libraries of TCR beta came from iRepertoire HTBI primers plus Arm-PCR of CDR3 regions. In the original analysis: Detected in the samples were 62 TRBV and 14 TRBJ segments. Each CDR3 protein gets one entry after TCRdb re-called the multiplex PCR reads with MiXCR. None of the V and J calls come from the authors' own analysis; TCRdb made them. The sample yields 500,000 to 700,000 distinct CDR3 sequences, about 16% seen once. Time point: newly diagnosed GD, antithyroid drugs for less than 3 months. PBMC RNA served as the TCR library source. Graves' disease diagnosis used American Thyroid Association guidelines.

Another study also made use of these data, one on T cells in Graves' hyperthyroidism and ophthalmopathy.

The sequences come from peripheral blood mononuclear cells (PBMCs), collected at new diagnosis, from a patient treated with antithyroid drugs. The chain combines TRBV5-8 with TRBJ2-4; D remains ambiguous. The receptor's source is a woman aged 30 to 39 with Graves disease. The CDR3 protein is CASSLALGQDVRSIQYF. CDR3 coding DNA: TGTGCCAGCAGCTTGGCTTTAGGGCAGGACGTTAGGAGCATTCAGTACTTC.